A single sample gave rise to the 9 T cell receptor beta chains below, sequenced in a study of regulatory T cells in long-lasting Graves disease. Described time point: persistent/refractory GD, antithyroid drugs over 5 years with positive TRAb. Generation of the TCR library employed RNA extracted from PBMCs. Sequencing libraries for TCR beta were prepared with iRepertoire HTBI primers and Arm-PCR of CDR3 regions. TCRdb analysed the multiplex PCR reads with MiXCR anew, one entry per CDR3 protein. The data show about 290,000 distinct CDR3 sequences, roughly a fifth seen once. This sample comprised peripheral blood mononuclear cells (PBMCs), obtained when the disease was refractory, from a patient treated with antithyroid drugs. The receptors were gathered from a female donor with Graves disease.

This clonotype has only a few counts. The gene calls are TRBV28 and TRBJ1-6; tentative D call: TRBD1 (5 bases). Germline V lookup: CDR1 MDHEN, CDR2 SYDVKM. The CDR3 consists of 16 residues. V lost 6 bases and J 4 bases, leaving 16 bases between the germline ends. CDR3 coding DNA: TGTGCCAGCAGGCCCGGGACGGCGGGATATAATTCACCCCTCCACTTT. The encoded protein is CASRPGTAGYNSPLHF.

Ten or more counts support this clonotype. The chain employs TRBV11-2 and TRBJ2-5; no firm D call. Trimming removed 5 bases at V and 4 bases at J, with 8 bases between. Germline CDR1 reads SGHAT; CDR2 reads FQNNGV. The CDR3 runs to 12 residues. CDR3 in amino acids: CASSPNLETQYF. Written as DNA, the CDR3 is TGTGCCAGCAGCCCTAACTTAGAGACCCAGTACTTC.

V usage is TRBV5-1 and J usage is TRBJ1-1; D perhaps matches TRBD1 (5 bases). Germline V CDR1 and CDR2: SGHRS, YFSETQ. There are 15 residues in the CDR3. Trimming shortened V by 4 bases and J by 1 base, and 14 bases separated the two germline ends. CDR3 residues: CASSPRGDANTEAFF. The CDR3 DNA reads TGCGCCAGCAGCCCCCGGGGGGACGCGAACACTGAAGCTTTCTTT.

This clonotype was observed at least ten times. The chain employs TRBV3-1 and TRBJ1-2; TRBD1 is a possible D gene (5 bases). The V end lost 1 base, the J end lost 6 bases, and 9 bases lay between the germline ends. The germline gives CDR1 LGHDT, CDR2 YNNKEL (reference sequence). The CDR3 runs to 13 residues. The CDR3 reads CASSQVQGHGYTF. The CDR3 DNA reads as TGTGCCAGCAGCCAAGTGCAGGGACATGGCTACACCTTC.

This clonotype was found many times. The CDR3 sequence is CASSRKPGELFF. Written as DNA, the CDR3 is TGTGCCAGCAGTCGCAAGCCCGGGGAGCTGTTTTTT. The genes are TRBV12-3 or TRBV12-4 and TRBJ2-2; D is undetermined. The CDR3 is 12 residues long. V lost 5 bases and J 6 bases, leaving 7 bases between the germline ends.

This clonotype has ten or more counts. The rearrangement uses TRBV3-1 and TRBJ2-4, with TRBD2 matching over 10 bases. The CDR3 sequence is 17 residues long. The V gene end was trimmed by 1 base and the J gene end by 5 bases; junction bases not matched to a gene: 8. The germline CDR1 and CDR2 sequences are LGHDT and YNNKEL (reference sequence). CDR3 in amino acids: CASSQVLAGASENIQYF. The CDR3 nucleotides read TGTGCCAGCAGCCAAGTTCTAGCGGGAGCGAGCGAAAACATTCAGTACTTC.

The chain links TRBV25-1 to TRBJ2-7; 11 bases map to TRBD2. The V gene end was trimmed by 5 bases and the J gene end by 1 base; junction bases not matched to a gene: 7. This CDR3 region has 16 residues. Germline V gives CDR1 MGHDK, CDR2 SYGVNS. CDR3 nucleotides: TGTGCCAGCAGTCCATCCGGGACTAGCGGTTCCTACGAGCAGTACTTC. This translates into CASSPSGTSGSYEQYF.

There are many counts of this clonotype. The chain employs TRBV28 and TRBJ2-7, with 8 bases fitting TRBD2. The ends lost 6 bases at V and 3 bases at J; junction bases unmatched: 7. In germline, CDR1 is MDHEN, CDR2 SYDVKM. The CDR3 spans 14 residues. The CDR3, as DNA: TGTGCCAGCAGCTCCGGGACTAGGATCTACGAGCAGTACTTC. Its translation: CASSSGTRIYEQYF.

J is TRBJ2-7 and V is TRBV30, with TRBD2 matching 11 bases. Per the germline V gene, CDR1 is GTSNPN and CDR2 is SVGIG (reference sequence). Losses at the gene ends were 0 bases for V and 2 bases for J; bases not matched to a gene: 3. The CDR3 totals 15 residues. The CDR3 reads CAWSVTSGGPYEQYF. CDR3 nucleotides: TGTGCCTGGAGTGTAACTAGCGGGGGACCCTACGAGCAGTACTTC.